These 32 T cell receptor beta chains were sequenced from one sample in a study of shared clonotypes between healthy human individuals. Clones were read by immunoSEQ multiplex PCR, and TCRdb kept only the in-frame ones, dropping some. The sample consists of roughly 2 million clones, nearly 97% of them appearing once. The sample was naive CD4+ T cells sorted from blood. Subset described: CD45RA+ positively selected. All receptors derive from a young man in good health.

The table lists this clone with a count of one. The V call is TRBV7-9, the J call TRBJ2-2; D ambiguous. CDR3 size: 13 residues. Trimming took off 1 base at V and 6 bases at J, with 6 bases between the two ends. Per germline, CDR1 SEHNR and CDR2 FQNEAQ (reference sequence). The CDR3 coding sequence is TGTGCCAGCAGCTTAGACATCGCCGGGGAGCTGTTTTTT. This encodes CASSLDIAGELFF.

About this clone itself: A junction boundary mismatches the germline segment, possibly from a read error. The J gene is TRBJ2-5, the V gene TRBV6-5, with D maybe TRBD1 (5 bases). From germline, CDR1 is MNHEY and CDR2 SVGAGI. The CDR3 contains 14 residues. The DNA for the CDR3 is TGTGCCAGCAGACACCCAGGGCCCCAAGTGACCCAGTACTTC. This translates into CASRHPGPQVTQYF.

This clone was observed once. The gene calls are TRBV7-6 and TRBJ2-5; TRBD2 is a possible D gene (6 bases). Germline CDR1 is SGHVS and CDR2 is FNYEAQ. Trimming cost V 5 bases and J 4 bases, with 11 bases left between them. The CDR3 sequence is 13 residues long. The CDR3 nucleotides are TGTGCCAGCAGCCGCCAGGGAGGAGAGACCCAGTACTTC. Its protein product is CASSRQGGETQYF.

This clone was found once. J is TRBJ1-2 and V is TRBV29-1; D unresolved. CDR3 size: 12 residues. V lost 7 bases, J lost 7 bases, and 16 bases lay in between. Germline V lookup: CDR1 SQVTM, CDR2 ANQGSEA. CDR3 DNA: TGCAGCGGCCAAGTGGGATTGGGTGGCTACACCTTC. It translates to CSGQVGLGGYTF.

This chain links TRBV5-6 with TRBJ1-1, with 9 bases lining up with TRBD1. The CDR3 extends over 15 amino acids. Trimming took 4 bases from V and 1 from J; bases not matched to a gene: 5. CDR1 SGHDT and CDR2 YYEEEE come from the germline V gene. For the CDR3, the DNA is TGTGCCAGCAGCCCTCGGGACAGGGCGAACACTGAAGCTTTCTTT. Amino acid sequence: CASSPRDRANTEAFF. Drawing the rest from reference TRBV5-6 and TRBJ1-1, the complete variable domain is DAGVTQSPTHLIKTRGQQVTLRCSPKSGHDTVSWYQQALGQGPQFIFQYYEEEERQRGNFPDRFSGHQFPNYSSELNVNALLLGDSALYLCASSPRDRANTEAFFGQGTRLTVV.

V and J are TRBV4-3 and TRBJ1-5; TRBD1 matches at 7 bases. This CDR3 has 13 residues. V lost 1 base, J lost 11 bases, and 5 bases stayed unmatched. CDR1 and CDR2 (germline): LGHNA, YSLEER. CDR3 sequence (DNA): TGCGCCAGCAGCCAAGGACAGGGAAAAACCCAGCATTTT. Translating it yields CASSQGQGKTQHF.

The chain uses TRBV7-3 and TRBJ2-7; D is ambiguous. With 1 base removed from V and 4 bases from J, the gap between germline ends came to 8 bases. Germline V CDR1 and CDR2: SGHTA, FQGTGA. The CDR3 covers 13 residues. The CDR3 region is CASSLRDTYEQYF. DNA for the CDR3: TGTGCCAGCAGCTTAAGAGACACTTACGAGCAGTACTTC.

The chain combines TRBV5-4 with TRBJ2-3; D is undetermined. CDR1 is SGHNT, CDR2 YYREEE, per germline (reference sequence). Trimming left V 2 bases short and J 4 bases short, with 11 bases between. This CDR3 spans 14 amino acids. The CDR3 is CASSFYVSPDTQYF. The CDR3 DNA sequence: TGTGCCAGCAGCTTTTATGTTTCCCCAGATACGCAGTATTTT. The whole variable domain, remainder taken from reference TRBV5-4 and TRBJ2-3, is ETGVTQSPTHLIKTRGQQVTLRCSSQSGHNTVSWYQQALGQGPQFIFQYYREEENGRGNFPPRFSGLQFPNYSSELNVNALELDDSALYLCASSFYVSPDTQYFGPGTRLTVL.

The chain combines TRBV7-2 with TRBJ1-4; 7 bases match TRBD1. Per germline, CDR1 SGHTA and CDR2 FQGNSA. This CDR3 region has 17 residues. V was clipped by 1 base and J by 4 bases; unmatched bases: 9. CDR3 coding DNA: TGTGCCAGCAGCTTAGGGTTTAGGGGGCAGGGTAATGAAAAACTGTTTTTT. It translates to CASSLGFRGQGNEKLFF.

The chain has TRBV27 and TRBJ2-7; perhaps TRBD2 as D (5 bases). The length of the CDR3 is 11 residues. Per germline, CDR1 MNHEY and CDR2 SMNVEV (reference sequence). V was cut by 10 bases and J by 5 bases, with 12 bases left in between. CDR3 amino acids: CATTARDEQYF. CDR3 nucleotides: TGTGCCACCACCGCGAGGGACGAGCAGTACTTC.

The V and J genes are TRBV2 and TRBJ1-6; 11 nucleotides line up with TRBD1. The length of the CDR3 is 14 residues. V shed 6 bases, J shed 9 bases, and the junction held 4 bases outside the gene matches. CDR1 and CDR2 from the germline V gene are SNHLY and FYNNEI. The chain's CDR3 is CASSGTGGTSPLHF. The CDR3 DNA reads TGTGCCAGCAGCGGGACAGGGGGTACTTCACCCCTCCACTTT.

Regarding this clone: This could be a read error, since a much larger clone is one nucleotide away. The V and J genes are TRBV30 and TRBJ2-1; no clear D. The CDR3 has 14 residues. With 5 bases removed from V and 3 bases from J, the gap between germline ends came to 14 bases. Germline values: CDR1 GTSNPN, CDR2 SVGIG (reference sequence). CDR3 loop: CAWGLGPNYNEQFF. The CDR3 bases are TGTGCCTGGGGTCTGGGCCCAAACTACAATGAGCAGTTCTTC.

The V call is TRBV27, the J call TRBJ2-7; weak D call: TRBD2 (7 bases). The V end lost 2 bases, the J end lost 3 bases, and 17 bases lay between the germline ends. CDR3 length equals 16 residues. From germline, CDR1 is MNHEY and CDR2 SMNVEV (reference sequence). CDR3 in amino acids: CASSLADRGGIYEQYF. In DNA, the CDR3 is TGTGCCAGCAGTTTAGCGGATAGGGGGGGGATCTACGAGCAGTACTTC.

The chain has TRBV6-1 and TRBJ2-4, with D possibly matching TRBD2 (7 bases). The CDR3 is made up of 14 amino acids. Germline CDR1 reads MNHNS; CDR2 reads SASEGT. Trimming shortened V by 4 bases and J by 8 bases, and 15 bases separated the two germline ends. In DNA, the CDR3 is TGTGCCAGCAGTGGGAGGGGGGGGAGAGACATTCAGTACTTC. Protein: CASSGRGGRDIQYF.

The V gene is TRBV7-9, the J gene TRBJ1-2; TRBD1 matches at 10 bases. The CDR3 totals 16 residues. In germline, CDR1 is SEHNR, CDR2 FQNEAQ (reference sequence). Losses at the gene ends were 1 base for V and 4 bases for J; bases not matched to a gene: 6. This CDR3 is CASSLVSTGGVYGYTF. In nucleotides, the CDR3 is TGTGCCAGCAGCTTAGTGTCGACAGGGGGCGTCTATGGCTACACCTTC.

The chain recombines TRBV6-1 with TRBJ2-1, with no clear D. This CDR3 comprises 13 residues. V lost 1 base and J 9 bases, leaving 10 bases between the germline ends. Germline V gene data show CDR1 as MNHNS and CDR2 as SASEGT. The CDR3 is CASSEGGFGEQFF. DNA of the CDR3: TGTGCCAGCAGTGAAGGGGGTTTCGGTGAGCAGTTCTTC.

The chain links TRBV4-2 to TRBJ2-5, with D maybe TRBD1 (5 bases). CDR1 and CDR2 from the germline V gene are LGHNA and YNFKEQ. The CDR3 is made up of 14 amino acids. The V end lost 4 bases, the J end lost 1 base, and 10 bases lay between the germline ends. Here the CDR3 reads CASSLERGQETQYF. The CDR3 region has the DNA TGTGCCAGCAGCCTCGAAAGGGGCCAAGAGACCCAGTACTTC.

This sequence joins TRBV11-2 and TRBJ1-5, with a tentative D call TRBD1 (5 bases). The CDR3 runs to 15 residues. Germline loops: CDR1 SGHAT, CDR2 FQNNGV. Trimming left V 2 bases short and J 1 base short, with 9 bases between. For the CDR3, the DNA is TGTGCCAGCAGCTTACAGGGTGCAAGCAATCAGCCCCAGCATTTT. Translated, it gives CASSLQGASNQPQHF.

This chain joins TRBV5-1 and TRBJ2-5; 7 bases match TRBD2. The CDR3 contains 15 residues. Looked up from germline, CDR1 is SGHRS and CDR2 is YFSETQ. Trimming at V came to 2 bases and at J to 2 bases, leaving 6 bases not matched to a gene. DNA of the CDR3: TGCGCCAGCAGCTTTGGTTCTAGCGGACAAGAGACCCAGTACTTC. Translating it yields CASSFGSSGQETQYF.

The V call is TRBV2, the J call TRBJ2-3; D might be TRBD2 (6 bases). V shed 4 bases and J shed 4 bases, with 12 bases lying between them. This CDR3 has 14 residues. Germline assignment: CDR1 SNHLY and CDR2 FYNNEI. CDR3: CASSGREPPDTQYF. The CDR3 region has the DNA TGTGCCAGCAGTGGCCGGGAGCCTCCAGATACGCAGTATTTT.

This chain uses TRBV6-5 with TRBJ1-1; D uncertain. CDR1 and CDR2 from the germline V gene are MNHEY and SVGAGI. With 7 bases removed from V and 1 base from J, the gap between germline ends came to 16 bases. The CDR3 length is 15 residues. The chain's CDR3 is CASTRGSAGNTEAFF. Written as DNA, the CDR3 is TGTGCCAGCACCCGCGGATCGGCGGGGAACACTGAAGCTTTCTTT.

In the case of this clone: This CDR3 is also generated by other DNA sequences in the sample. The rearrangement uses TRBV28 and TRBJ1-4; 12 bases line up with TRBD1. The CDR3 contains 15 residues. Germline CDR1 and CDR2: MDHEN and SYDVKM. The trim removed 4 bases at V and 8 bases at J, leaving 5 bases unmatched. The CDR3, as DNA: TGTGCCAGCAGTTCATCCGGGACAGGGGGCGAAAAACTGTTTTTT. This codes for CASSSSGTGGEKLFF.

The chain carries TRBV9 and TRBJ2-3; D might be TRBD1 (5 bases). V was trimmed by 2 bases and J by 2 bases, leaving 9 bases between them. The CDR3 extends over 14 amino acids. Germline CDR1 is SGDLS and CDR2 is YYNGEE. CDR3 nucleotide sequence: TGTGCCAGCAGCGTGGGGCAGGTCACAGATACGCAGTATTTT. Residues: CASSVGQVTDTQYF.

The chain is built from TRBV9 and TRBJ1-2; no reliable D call. CDR1 is SGDLS, CDR2 YYNGEE, per germline. The V end was cut by 0 bases, the J end by 8 bases, with 8 bases between. The CDR3 is 12 residues long. Here the CDR3 DNA reads TGTGCCAGCAGCGTAGAAAAGGGAGGCTACACCTTC. Its protein product is CASSVEKGGYTF.

This clone was seen a single time. The gene calls are TRBV7-9 and TRBJ2-5; 13 positions match TRBD2. The germline CDR1 and CDR2 sequences are SEHNR and FQNEAQ (reference sequence). The CDR3 loop spans 14 amino acids. Trimming at V came to 5 bases and at J to 4 bases, leaving 1 base not matched to a gene. CDR3 sequence reads: CASSRTSGGETQYF. The CDR3 DNA follows: TGTGCCAGCAGCCGGACTAGCGGGGGAGAGACCCAGTACTTC.

The chain is built from TRBV30 and TRBJ2-5; 8 bases line up with TRBD2. J was trimmed by 2 bases and V by 1 base; bases with no gene match: 12. The CDR3 is made up of 17 amino acids. The germline gives CDR1 GTSNPN, CDR2 SVGIG (reference sequence). CDR3 DNA: TGTGCCTGGAGTGAGGGGAAAACTAGCGGAGAACAAGAGACCCAGTACTTC. Translating it yields CAWSEGKTSGEQETQYF.

The chain recombines TRBV5-6 with TRBJ2-5; D might be TRBD2 (5 bases). The V gene's germline CDR1 is SGHDT and CDR2 YYEEEE. The CDR3 covers 14 residues. Trimming removed 0 bases from V and 1 base from J, with 7 bases in between. In DNA form, the CDR3 reads TGTGCCAGCAGCTTGGGACTAACCCAAGAGACCCAGTACTTC. This encodes CASSLGLTQETQYF.

In regard to this clone: Other nucleotide sequences from this sample produce the same CDR3. CDR3 sequence: CASSLVGGRETQYF. DNA for the CDR3: TGCGCCAGCAGCTTGGTCGGGGGACGGGAGACCCAGTACTTC. The rearrangement joins TRBV5-1 to TRBJ2-5, with D maybe TRBD2 (6 bases). Trimming left V 0 bases short and J 5 bases short, with 11 bases between. CDR1 is SGHRS and CDR2 is YFSETQ in the germline V gene. The CDR3 extends over 14 amino acids.

The V gene is TRBV25-1, the J gene TRBJ2-3; D not resolved. The CDR3 sequence is 13 residues long. The germline CDR1 and CDR2 sequences are MGHDK and SYGVNS. Trimming pared 6 bases from V and 0 bases from J, leaving 7 bases between. Here the CDR3 DNA reads TGTGCCAGCAGACTCTATAGCACAGATACGCAGTATTTT. This codes for CASRLYSTDTQYF.

The rearrangement uses TRBV10-3 and TRBJ1-1, with a possible D match to TRBD1 (5 bases). The CDR3 extends over 13 amino acids. Trimming shortened V by 11 bases and J by 0 bases, and 13 bases separated the two germline ends. Germline CDR1 is ENHRY and CDR2 is SYGVKD. The CDR3 DNA reads TGTGCCTCGAGTGTGGACATGAACACTGAAGCTTTCTTT. Translated, it gives CASSVDMNTEAFF.

On this clone itself: Other nucleotide sequences from this sample produce the same CDR3. The V gene is TRBV30, the J gene TRBJ1-1; D gene unclear. This CDR3 is built from 13 residues. The V end was cut by 0 bases, the J end by 5 bases, with 10 bases between. The germline gives CDR1 GTSNPN, CDR2 SVGIG (reference sequence). This CDR3 is CAWSVGGGTEAFF. The CDR3 DNA follows: TGTGCCTGGAGTGTAGGTGGAGGGACTGAAGCTTTCTTT.

This chain connects TRBV4-1 to TRBJ2-7; D is perhaps TRBD2 (6 bases). The V end lost 3 bases, the J end lost 4 bases, and 19 bases lay between the germline ends. CDR3 length: 16 amino acids. Germline CDR1 MGHRA, CDR2 YSYEKL. CDR3 loop: CASSQGTGLRRYEQYF. CDR3 sequence (DNA): TGCGCCAGCAGCCAGGGCACGGGACTCCGAAGATACGAGCAGTACTTC.